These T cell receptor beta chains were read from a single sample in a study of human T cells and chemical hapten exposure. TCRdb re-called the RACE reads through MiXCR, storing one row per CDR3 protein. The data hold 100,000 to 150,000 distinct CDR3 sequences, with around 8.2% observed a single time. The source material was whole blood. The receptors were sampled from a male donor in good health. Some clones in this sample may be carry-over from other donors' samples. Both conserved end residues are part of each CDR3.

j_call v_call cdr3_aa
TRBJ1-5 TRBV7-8 CASSLAQGVRGNQPQHF
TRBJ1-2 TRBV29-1 CSVGIRDGYTF
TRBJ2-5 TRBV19 CASSIRSPALLQETQYF
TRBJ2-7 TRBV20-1 CSARRTSGGYEQYF
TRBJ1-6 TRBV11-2 CASSLDSPLHF
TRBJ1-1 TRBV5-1 CASSLGTTGRTEAFF
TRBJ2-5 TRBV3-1 CASSQGGPPAETQYF
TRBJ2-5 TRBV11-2 CASSLDLALGETQYF
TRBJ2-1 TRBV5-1 CASSPGLAGTYNEQFF
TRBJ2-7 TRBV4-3 CASSQESAGGSYEQYF
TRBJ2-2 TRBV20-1 CSATPVDRDTGELFF
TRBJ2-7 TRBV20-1 CSAGGQGISYEQYF
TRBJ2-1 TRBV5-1 CASSQDIYNEQFF
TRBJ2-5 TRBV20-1 CSASLPRVGSGDQYF
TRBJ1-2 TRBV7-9 CASRDLQGPADGYTF
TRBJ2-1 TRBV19 CASSEPDRGVENEQFF
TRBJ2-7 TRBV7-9 CASSTSGLF
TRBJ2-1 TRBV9 CASTPGGWSDEQFF
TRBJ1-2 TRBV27 CASSPSPAGGAGGYTF
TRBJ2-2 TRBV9 CASYPDRTNTGELFF
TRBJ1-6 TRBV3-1 CASSQRNNSPLHF
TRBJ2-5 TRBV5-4 CASSLAPGLAGGYQETQYF
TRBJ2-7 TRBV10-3 CAISESGQTRGEQYF
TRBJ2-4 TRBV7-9 CASSPDRDPIKNIQYF
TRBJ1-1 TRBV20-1 CSASTGPEAFF
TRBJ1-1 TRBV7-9 CASTAEGYTEAFF
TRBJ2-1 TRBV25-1 CASSPHTGSYNEQFF
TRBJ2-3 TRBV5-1 CASSSGLLAGVPHTDTQYF
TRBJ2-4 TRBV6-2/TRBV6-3 CASKNWDRGANIQYF
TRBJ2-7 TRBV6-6 CASSQGTRSHEQYF
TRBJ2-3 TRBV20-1 CSARDPSTDTQYF
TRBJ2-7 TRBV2 CASSAVDEQYF
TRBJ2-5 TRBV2 CASKFQSGGETQYF
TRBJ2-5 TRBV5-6 CASRSRDDPPETQYF
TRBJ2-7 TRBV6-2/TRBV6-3 CASSYGQGWTYEQYF
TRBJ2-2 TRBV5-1 CASSPPNTGELFF
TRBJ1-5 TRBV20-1 CSAGRTGQGQPQHF
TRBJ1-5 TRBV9 CASSATGDNNQPQHF
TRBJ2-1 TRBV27 CASSLIGNEQFF
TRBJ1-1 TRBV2 CASSERTTNTEAFF
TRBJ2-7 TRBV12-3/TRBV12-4 CASSFVVGDSPYEQYF
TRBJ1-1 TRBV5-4 CASGALTEAFF
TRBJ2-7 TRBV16 CASSQDSSYEQYF
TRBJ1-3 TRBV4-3 CASSQDTTGSGNTIYF
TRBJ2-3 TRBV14 CASGETGTDTQYF
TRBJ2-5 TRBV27 CASSSPLAGGRNGTQYF